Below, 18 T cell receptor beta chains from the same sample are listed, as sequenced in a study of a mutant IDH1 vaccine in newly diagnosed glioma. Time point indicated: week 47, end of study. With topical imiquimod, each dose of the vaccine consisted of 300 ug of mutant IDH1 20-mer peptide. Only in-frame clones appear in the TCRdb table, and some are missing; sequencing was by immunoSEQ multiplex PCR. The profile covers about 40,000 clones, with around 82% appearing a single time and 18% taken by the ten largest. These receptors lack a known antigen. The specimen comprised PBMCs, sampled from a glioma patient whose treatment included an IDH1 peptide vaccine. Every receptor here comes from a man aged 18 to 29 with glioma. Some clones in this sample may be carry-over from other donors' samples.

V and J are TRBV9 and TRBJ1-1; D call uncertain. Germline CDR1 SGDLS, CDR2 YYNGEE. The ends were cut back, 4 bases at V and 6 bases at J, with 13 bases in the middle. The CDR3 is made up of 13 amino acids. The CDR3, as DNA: TGTGCCAGCAGCTTAACTACTGATCCTGAAGCTTTCTTT. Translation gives CASSLTTDPEAFF.

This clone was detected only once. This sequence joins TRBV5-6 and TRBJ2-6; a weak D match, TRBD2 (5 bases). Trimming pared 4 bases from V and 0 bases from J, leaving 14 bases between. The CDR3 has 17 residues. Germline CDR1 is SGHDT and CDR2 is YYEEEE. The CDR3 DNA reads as TGTGCCAGCAGCGCAATTGGACTGAACTCTGGGGCCAACGTCCTGACTTTC. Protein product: CASSAIGLNSGANVLTF.

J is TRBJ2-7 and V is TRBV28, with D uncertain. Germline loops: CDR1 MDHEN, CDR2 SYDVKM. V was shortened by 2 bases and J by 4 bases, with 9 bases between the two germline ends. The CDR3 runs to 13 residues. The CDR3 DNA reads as TGTGCCAGCAGTTTAAAGTTTCTGTACGAGCAGTACTTC. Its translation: CASSLKFLYEQYF.

CDR3 region: CASAEQGARVMPQHF. CDR3 DNA: TGTGCCAGCGCCGAACAGGGGGCGCGTGTAATGCCCCAGCATTTT. The chain links TRBV6-1 to TRBJ1-5; TRBD1 aligns across 9 bases. The V gene's germline CDR1 is MNHNS and CDR2 SASEGT. The V and J ends lost 8 bases and 9 bases, in that order; junction bases with no gene match: 14. The CDR3 totals 15 residues.

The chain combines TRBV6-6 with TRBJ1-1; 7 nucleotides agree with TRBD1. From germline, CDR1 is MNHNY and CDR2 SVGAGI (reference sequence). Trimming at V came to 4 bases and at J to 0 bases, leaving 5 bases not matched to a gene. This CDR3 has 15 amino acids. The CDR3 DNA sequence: TGTGCCAGCAGTTCGGGACAGCTCATGAACACTGAAGCTTTCTTT. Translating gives CASSSGQLMNTEAFF.

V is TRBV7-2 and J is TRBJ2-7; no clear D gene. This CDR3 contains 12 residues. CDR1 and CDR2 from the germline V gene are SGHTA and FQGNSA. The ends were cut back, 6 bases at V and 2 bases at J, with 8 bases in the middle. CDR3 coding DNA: TGTGCCAGCAGTGGTAATCCCTACGAGCAGTACTTC. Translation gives CASSGNPYEQYF.

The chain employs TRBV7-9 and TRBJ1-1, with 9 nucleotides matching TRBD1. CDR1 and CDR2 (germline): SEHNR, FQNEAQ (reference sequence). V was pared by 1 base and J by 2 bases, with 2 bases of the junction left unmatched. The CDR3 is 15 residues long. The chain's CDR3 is CASSLGTGVNTEAFF. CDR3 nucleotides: TGTGCCAGCAGCTTAGGGACAGGGGTTAACACTGAAGCTTTCTTT.

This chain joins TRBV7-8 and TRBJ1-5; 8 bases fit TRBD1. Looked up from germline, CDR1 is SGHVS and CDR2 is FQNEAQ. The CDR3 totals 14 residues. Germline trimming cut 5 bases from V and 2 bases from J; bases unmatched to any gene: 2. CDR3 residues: CASSPGQGNQPQHF. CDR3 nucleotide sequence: TGTGCCAGCAGCCCGGGACAGGGCAATCAGCCCCAGCATTTT. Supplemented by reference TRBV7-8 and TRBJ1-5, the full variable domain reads GAGVSQSPRYKVAKRGQDVALRCDPISGHVSLFWYQQALGQGPEFLTYFQNEAQLDKSGLPSDRFFAERPEGSVSTLKIQRTQQEDSAVYLCASSPGQGNQPQHFGDGTRLSIL.

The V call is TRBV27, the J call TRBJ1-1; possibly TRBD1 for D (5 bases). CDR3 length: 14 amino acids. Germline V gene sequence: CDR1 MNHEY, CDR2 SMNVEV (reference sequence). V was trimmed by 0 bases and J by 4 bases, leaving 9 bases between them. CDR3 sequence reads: CASSLSGVFTEAFF. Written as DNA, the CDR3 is TGTGCCAGCAGTTTATCGGGGGTTTTCACTGAAGCTTTCTTT.

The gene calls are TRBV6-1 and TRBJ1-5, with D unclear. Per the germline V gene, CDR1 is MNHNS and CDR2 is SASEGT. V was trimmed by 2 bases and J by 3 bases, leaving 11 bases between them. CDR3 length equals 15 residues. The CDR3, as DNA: TGTGCCAGCAGTGAAAGGAGGCAGGTCAATCAGCCCCAGCATTTT. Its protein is CASSERRQVNQPQHF.

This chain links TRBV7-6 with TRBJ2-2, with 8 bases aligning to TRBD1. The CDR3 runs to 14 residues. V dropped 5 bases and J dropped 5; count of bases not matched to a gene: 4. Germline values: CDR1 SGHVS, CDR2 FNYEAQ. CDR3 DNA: TGTGCCAGCAGCAAGACAGGGGAGACCGGGGAGCTGTTTTTT. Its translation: CASSKTGETGELFF.

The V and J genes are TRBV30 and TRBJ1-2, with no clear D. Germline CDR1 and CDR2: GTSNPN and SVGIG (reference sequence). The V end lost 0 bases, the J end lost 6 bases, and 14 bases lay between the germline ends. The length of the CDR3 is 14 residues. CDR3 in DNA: TGTGCCTGGAGTGTGGGCACGGGAGGCGATGGCTACACCTTC. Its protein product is CAWSVGTGGDGYTF. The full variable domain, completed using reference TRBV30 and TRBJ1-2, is SQTIHQWPATLVQPVGSPLSLECTVEGTSNPNLYWYRQAAGRGLQLLFYSVGIGQISSEVPQNLSASRPQDRQFILSSKKLLLSDSGFYLCAWSVGTGGDGYTFGSGTRLTVV.

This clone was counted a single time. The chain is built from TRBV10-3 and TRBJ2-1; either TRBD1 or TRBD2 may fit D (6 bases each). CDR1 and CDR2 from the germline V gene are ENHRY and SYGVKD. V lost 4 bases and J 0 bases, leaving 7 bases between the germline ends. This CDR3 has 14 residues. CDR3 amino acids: CAISAGASYNEQFF. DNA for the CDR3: TGTGCCATCAGTGCGGGGGCCTCCTACAATGAGCAGTTCTTC.

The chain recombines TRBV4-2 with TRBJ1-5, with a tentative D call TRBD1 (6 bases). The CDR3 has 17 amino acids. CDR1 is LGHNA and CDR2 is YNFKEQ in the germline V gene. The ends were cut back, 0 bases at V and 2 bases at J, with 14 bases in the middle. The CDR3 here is CASSQDIGTFGNQPQHF. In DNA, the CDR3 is TGTGCCAGCAGCCAAGATATCGGGACATTCGGCAATCAGCCCCAGCATTTT.

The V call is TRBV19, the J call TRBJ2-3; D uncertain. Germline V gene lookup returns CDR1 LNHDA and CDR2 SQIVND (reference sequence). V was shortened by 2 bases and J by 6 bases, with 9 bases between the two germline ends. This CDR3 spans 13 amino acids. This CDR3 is CASSINPSDTQYF. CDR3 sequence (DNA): TGTGCCAGTAGTATAAACCCGAGTGATACGCAGTATTTT. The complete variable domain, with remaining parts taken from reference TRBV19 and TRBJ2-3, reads DGGITQSPKYLFRKEGQNVTLSCEQNLNHDAMYWYRQDPGQGLRLIYYSQIVNDFQKGDIAEGYSVSREKKESFPLTVTSAQKNPTAFYLCASSINPSDTQYFGPGTRLTVL.

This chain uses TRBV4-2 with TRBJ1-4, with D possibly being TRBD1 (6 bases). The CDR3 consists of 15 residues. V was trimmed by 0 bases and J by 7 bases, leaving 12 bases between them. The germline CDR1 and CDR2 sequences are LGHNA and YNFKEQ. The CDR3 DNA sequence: TGTGCCAGCAGCCAAGATACAGGGAGTAGTGAAAAACTGTTTTTT. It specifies CASSQDTGSSEKLFF.

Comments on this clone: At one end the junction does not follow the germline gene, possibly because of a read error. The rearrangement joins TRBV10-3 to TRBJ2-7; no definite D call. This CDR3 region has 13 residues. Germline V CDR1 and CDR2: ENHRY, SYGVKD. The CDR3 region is CATSGIISDEQYF. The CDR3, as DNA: TGTGCCACCTCTGGAATCATCTCCGACGAGCAGTACTTC.

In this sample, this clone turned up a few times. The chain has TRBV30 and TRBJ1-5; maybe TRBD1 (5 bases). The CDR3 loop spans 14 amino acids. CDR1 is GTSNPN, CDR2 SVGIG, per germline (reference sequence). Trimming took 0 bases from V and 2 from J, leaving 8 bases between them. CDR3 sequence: CAWSVGRGNQPQHF. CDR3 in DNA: TGTGCCTGGAGTGTAGGCAGGGGCAATCAGCCCCAGCATTTT.